The source of this TCR beta chain is a study of blood T cells in healthy people across ages. A second PCR of roughly 6 to 12 cycles used a sample-barcoded 5' primer and a J-beta primer mix. MiXCR, applied by TCRdb to the 5' RACE reads, yields one record per CDR3 protein. The table records about 1.5 million distinct CDR3 sequences, approximately 39% of them present only once. To note about this clonotype: Its antigen is undetermined. In this CDR3 the conserved last residue, phenylalanine or tryptophan, is missing, so a read error is likely.

Findings and caveats of the study: Measured against age, TCR beta diversity per million T cells decreased in a roughly linear manner.

Germline lookup yields CDR1 DFQATT and CDR2 SNEGSKA (reference sequence). This CDR3 has 18 residues. V gave up 5 bases and J gave up 0 bases; unmatched junction bases: 12. Investigators took about 10 milliliters of peripheral blood from every donor. The chain joins TRBV20-1 to TRBJ2-1, with 11 bases lining up with TRBD2. This clonotype originated in a woman under 30 in good health. The sample was blood. The CDR3 bases are TGCAGTGCTCCGAGTACTAGCGGGGGTCCGGTCTCCTACAATGAGCAGTTCTTA. It specifies CSAPSTSGGPVSYNEQFL.